This is a list of T cell receptor beta chains from one sample in a study of blood T cell repertoires in COVID-19. Sequenced by immunoSEQ multiplex PCR; TCRdb stores in-frame clones only, minus some. The sample lists under 450,000 clones; over 75% were seen once. What was sequenced was PBMCs or T cells enriched from blood (not recorded which). The receptors originated from a woman in her twenties or thirties who had recovered from COVID-19. Each CDR3 is given with its conserved first and last residue. The order of the fields is D gene, J gene, V gene, CDR3 length, clone size, CDR3 protein, CDR3 DNA. The D gene is left open where the match is weak. Clone size appears in some rows only: once, few, many, or a class for an expanded clone.

d_call: -
j_call: TRBJ2-4
v_call: TRBV20-1
cdr3_length: 13
clone_size: -
cdr3_aa: CSASSQGRNIQYF
cdr3_nt: TGCAGTGCTAGTTCCCAGGGAAGGAACATTCAGTACTTC

d_call: TRBD1
j_call: TRBJ1-2
v_call: TRBV30
cdr3_length: 13
clone_size: once
cdr3_aa: CASYYRGIDGYTF
cdr3_nt: TGTGCCTCTTATTACAGGGGAATTGATGGCTACACCTTC

d_call: TRBD1
j_call: TRBJ2-7
v_call: TRBV10-1
cdr3_length: 14
clone_size: few
cdr3_aa: CASRDRGLSYEQYF
cdr3_nt: TGCGCCAGTAGGGACAGGGGACTCTCCTACGAGCAGTACTTC

d_call: -
j_call: TRBJ1-2
v_call: TRBV24-1
cdr3_length: 13
clone_size: many
cdr3_aa: CATSDFTGYGYTF
cdr3_nt: TGTGCCACCAGTGATTTTACAGGGTATGGCTACACCTTC

d_call: TRBD1
j_call: TRBJ2-1
v_call: TRBV11-2
cdr3_length: 15
clone_size: -
cdr3_aa: CASSPGTGEYNEQFF
cdr3_nt: TGTGCCAGCAGCCCCGGGACAGGGGAGTACAATGAGCAGTTCTTC

d_call: -
j_call: TRBJ2-1
v_call: TRBV9
cdr3_length: 17
clone_size: -
cdr3_aa: CASSVGEWASSYNEQFF
cdr3_nt: TGTGCCAGCAGCGTAGGAGAATGGGCCAGCTCCTACAATGAGCAGTTCTTC

d_call: TRBD1
j_call: TRBJ2-2
v_call: TRBV25-1
cdr3_length: 16
clone_size: -
cdr3_aa: CASSAAGTANTGELFF
cdr3_nt: TGTGCCAGCAGTGCGGCCGGGACAGCGAACACCGGGGAGCTGTTTTTT

d_call: -
j_call: TRBJ2-2
v_call: TRBV5-8
cdr3_length: 15
clone_size: -
cdr3_aa: CASSSETGGYGELFF
cdr3_nt: TGTGCCAGCAGCTCAGAGACAGGAGGTTACGGGGAGCTGTTTTTT

d_call: TRBD2
j_call: TRBJ2-5
v_call: TRBV6-5
cdr3_length: 15
clone_size: few
cdr3_aa: CASSLLAGGPETQYF
cdr3_nt: TGTGCCAGCAGCTTGTTAGCGGGAGGGCCGGAGACCCAGTACTTC

d_call: -
j_call: TRBJ1-1
v_call: TRBV20-1
cdr3_length: 11
clone_size: -
cdr3_aa: CSARGRTEAFF
cdr3_nt: TGCAGTGCTAGGGGCCGCACTGAAGCTTTCTTT

d_call: TRBD1
j_call: TRBJ1-2
v_call: TRBV3-1/TRBV3-2
cdr3_length: 14
clone_size: -
cdr3_aa: CASSQIDRDGGYTF
cdr3_nt: TGTGCCAGCAGCCAAATCGACAGGGATGGAGGCTACACCTTC